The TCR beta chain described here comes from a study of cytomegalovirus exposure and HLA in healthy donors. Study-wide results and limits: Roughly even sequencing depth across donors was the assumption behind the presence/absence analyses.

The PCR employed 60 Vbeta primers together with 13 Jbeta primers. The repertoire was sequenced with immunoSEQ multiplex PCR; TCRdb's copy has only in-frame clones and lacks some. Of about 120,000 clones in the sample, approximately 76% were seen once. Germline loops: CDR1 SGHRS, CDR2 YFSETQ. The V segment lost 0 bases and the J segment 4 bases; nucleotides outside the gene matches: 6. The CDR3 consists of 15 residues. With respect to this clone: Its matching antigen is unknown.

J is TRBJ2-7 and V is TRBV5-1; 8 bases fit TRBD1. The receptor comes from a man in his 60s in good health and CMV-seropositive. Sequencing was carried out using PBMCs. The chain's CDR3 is CASSLAGGSLYEQYF. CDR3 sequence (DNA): TGCGCCAGCAGCTTGGCAGGGGGCTCTTTGTACGAGCAGTACTTC.